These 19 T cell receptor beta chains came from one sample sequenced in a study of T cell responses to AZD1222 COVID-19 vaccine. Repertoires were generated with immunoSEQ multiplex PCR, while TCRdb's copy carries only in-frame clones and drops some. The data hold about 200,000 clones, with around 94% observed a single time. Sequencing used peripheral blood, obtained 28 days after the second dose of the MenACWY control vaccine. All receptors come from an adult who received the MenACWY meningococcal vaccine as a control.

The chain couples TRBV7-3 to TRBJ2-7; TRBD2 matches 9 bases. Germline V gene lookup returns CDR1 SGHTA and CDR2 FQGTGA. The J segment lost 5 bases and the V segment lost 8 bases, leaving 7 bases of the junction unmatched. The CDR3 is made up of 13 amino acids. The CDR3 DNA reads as TGTGCCAGCGGAGTAGCGGGAGCGGACGAGCAGTACTTC. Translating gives CASGVAGADEQYF.

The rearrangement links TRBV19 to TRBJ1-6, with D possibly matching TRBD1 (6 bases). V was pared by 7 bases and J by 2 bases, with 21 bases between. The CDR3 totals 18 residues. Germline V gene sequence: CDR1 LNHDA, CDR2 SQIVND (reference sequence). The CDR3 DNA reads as TGTGCCAGTACCAACCTTATAGGGGAGGGGGCCTATAATTCACCCCTCCACTTT. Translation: CASTNLIGEGAYNSPLHF. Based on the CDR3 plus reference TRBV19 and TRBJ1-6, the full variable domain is DGGITQSPKYLFRKEGQNVTLSCEQNLNHDAMYWYRQDPGQGLRLIYYSQIVNDFQKGDIAEGYSVSREKKESFPLTVTSAQKNPTAFYLCASTNLIGEGAYNSPLHFGNGTRLTVT.

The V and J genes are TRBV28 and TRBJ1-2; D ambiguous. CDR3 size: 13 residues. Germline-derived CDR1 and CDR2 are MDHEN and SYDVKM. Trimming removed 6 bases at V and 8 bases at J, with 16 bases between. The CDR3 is CASSPTWVGGYTF. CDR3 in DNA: TGTGCCAGCAGCCCTACATGGGTTGGGGGCTACACCTTC.

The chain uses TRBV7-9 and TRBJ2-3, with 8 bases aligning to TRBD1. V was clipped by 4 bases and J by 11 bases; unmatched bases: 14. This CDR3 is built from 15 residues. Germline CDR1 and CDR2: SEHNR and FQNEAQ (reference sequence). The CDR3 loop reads CASSWGTGPQGGQYF. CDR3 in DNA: TGTGCCAGCAGCTGGGGGACAGGACCTCAGGGTGGGCAGTATTTT. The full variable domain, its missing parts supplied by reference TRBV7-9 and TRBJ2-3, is DTGVSQNPRHKITKRGQNVTFRCDPISEHNRLYWYRQTLGQGPEFLTYFQNEAQLEKSRLLSDRFSAERPKGSFSTLEIQRTEQGDSAMYLCASSWGTGPQGGQYFGPGTRLTVL.

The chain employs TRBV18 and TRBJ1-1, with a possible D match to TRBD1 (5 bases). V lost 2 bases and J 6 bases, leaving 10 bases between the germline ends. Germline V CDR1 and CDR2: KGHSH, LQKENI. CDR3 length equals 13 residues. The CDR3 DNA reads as TGTGCCAGCTCACCAGAAGGGGCGCCTGAAGCTTTCTTT. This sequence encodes CASSPEGAPEAFF.

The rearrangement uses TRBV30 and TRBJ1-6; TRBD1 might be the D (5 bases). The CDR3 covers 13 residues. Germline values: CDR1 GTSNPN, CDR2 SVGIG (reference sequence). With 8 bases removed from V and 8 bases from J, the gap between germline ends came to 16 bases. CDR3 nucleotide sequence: TGTGCCAGCGGGACCACGGGGGATTCACCCCTCCACTTT. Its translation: CASGTTGDSPLHF.

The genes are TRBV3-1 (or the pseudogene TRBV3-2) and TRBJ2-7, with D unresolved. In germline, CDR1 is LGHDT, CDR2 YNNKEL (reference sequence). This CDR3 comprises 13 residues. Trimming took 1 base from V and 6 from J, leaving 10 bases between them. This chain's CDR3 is CASSQVLAGEQYF. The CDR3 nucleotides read TGTGCCAGCAGCCAAGTGCTTGCTGGCGAGCAGTACTTC.

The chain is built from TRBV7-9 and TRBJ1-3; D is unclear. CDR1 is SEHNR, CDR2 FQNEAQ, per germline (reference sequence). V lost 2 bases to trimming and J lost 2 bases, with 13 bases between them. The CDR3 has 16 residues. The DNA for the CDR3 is TGTGCCAGCAGCTTAAGTACGGGCAGCCCTGGAAACACCATATATTTT. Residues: CASSLSTGSPGNTIYF.

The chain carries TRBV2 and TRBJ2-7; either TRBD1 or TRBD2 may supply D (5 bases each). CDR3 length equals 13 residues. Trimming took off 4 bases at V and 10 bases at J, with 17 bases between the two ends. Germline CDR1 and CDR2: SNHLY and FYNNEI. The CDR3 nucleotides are TGTGCCAGCAGTGGCGAGGGGCAAGGGGCTCAGTACTTC. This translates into CASSGEGQGAQYF. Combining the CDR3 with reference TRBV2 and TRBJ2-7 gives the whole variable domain EPEVTQTPSHQVTQMGQEVILRCVPISNHLYFYWYRQILGQKVEFLVSFYNNEISEKSEIFDDQFSVERPDGSNFTLKIRSTKLEDSAMYFCASSGEGQGAQYFGPGTRLTVT.

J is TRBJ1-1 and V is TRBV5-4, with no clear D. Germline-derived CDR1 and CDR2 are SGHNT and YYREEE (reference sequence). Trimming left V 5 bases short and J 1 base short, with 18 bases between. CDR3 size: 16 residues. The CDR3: CASSHGGVSTNTEAFF. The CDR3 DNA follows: TGTGCCAGCAGTCATGGTGGGGTTTCAACGAACACTGAAGCTTTCTTT.

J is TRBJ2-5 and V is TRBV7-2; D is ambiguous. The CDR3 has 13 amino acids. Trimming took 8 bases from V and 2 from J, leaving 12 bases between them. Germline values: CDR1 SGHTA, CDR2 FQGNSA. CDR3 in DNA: TGTGCCAGCTCTTTCTCCGGGCAAGAGACCCAGTACTTC. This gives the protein CASSFSGQETQYF.

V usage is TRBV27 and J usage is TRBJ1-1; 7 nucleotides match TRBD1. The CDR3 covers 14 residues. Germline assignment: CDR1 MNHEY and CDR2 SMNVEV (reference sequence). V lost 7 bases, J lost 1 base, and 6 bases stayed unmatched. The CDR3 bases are TGTGCCAGCAATCTTTCAGGGGGGAACACTGAAGCTTTCTTT. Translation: CASNLSGGNTEAFF.

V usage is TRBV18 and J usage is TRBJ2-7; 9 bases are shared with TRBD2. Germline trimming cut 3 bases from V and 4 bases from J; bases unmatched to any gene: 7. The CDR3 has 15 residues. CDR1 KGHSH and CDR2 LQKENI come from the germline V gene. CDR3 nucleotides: TGTGCCAGCTCACCTTCGCGGGGGGGCCGGTACGAGCAGTACTTC. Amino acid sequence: CASSPSRGGRYEQYF.

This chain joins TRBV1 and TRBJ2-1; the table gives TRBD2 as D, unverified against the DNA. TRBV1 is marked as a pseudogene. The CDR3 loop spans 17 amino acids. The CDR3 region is CTSSPGLGREAHNEQFF. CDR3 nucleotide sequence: TGCACCAGCAGCCCAGGACTAGGGCGGGAGGCCCACAATGAGCAGTTCTTC.

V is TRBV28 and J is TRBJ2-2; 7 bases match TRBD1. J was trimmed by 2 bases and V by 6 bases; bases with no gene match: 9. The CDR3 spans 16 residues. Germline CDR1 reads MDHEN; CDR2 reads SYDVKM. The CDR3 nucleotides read TGTGCCAGCAGCCCCCTCGACAGGGCCAACACCGGGGAGCTGTTTTTT. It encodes CASSPLDRANTGELFF. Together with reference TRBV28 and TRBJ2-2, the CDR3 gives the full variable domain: DVKVTQSSRYLVKRTGEKVFLECVQDMDHENMFWYRQDPGLGLRLIYFSYDVKMKEKGDIPEGYSVSREKKERFSLILESASTNQTSMYLCASSPLDRANTGELFFGEGSRLTVL.

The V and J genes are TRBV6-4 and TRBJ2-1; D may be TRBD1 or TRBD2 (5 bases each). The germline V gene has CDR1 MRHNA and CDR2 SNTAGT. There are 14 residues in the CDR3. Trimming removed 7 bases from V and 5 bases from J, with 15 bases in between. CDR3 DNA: TGTGCCAGCAAGATTGACGGGACCAACAATGAGCAGTTCTTC. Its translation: CASKIDGTNNEQFF.

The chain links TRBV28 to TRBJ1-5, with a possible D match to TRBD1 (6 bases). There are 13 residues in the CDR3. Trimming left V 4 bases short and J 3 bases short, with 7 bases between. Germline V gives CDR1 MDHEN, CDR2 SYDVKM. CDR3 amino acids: CASSSGVNQPQHF. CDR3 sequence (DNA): TGTGCCAGCAGTTCAGGGGTCAATCAGCCCCAGCATTTT.

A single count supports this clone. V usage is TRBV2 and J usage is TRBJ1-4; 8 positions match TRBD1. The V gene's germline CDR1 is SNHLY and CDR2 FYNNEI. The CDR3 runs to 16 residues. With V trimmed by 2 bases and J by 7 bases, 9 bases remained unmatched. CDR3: CASSENTGGVGEKLFF. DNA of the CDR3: TGTGCCAGCAGTGAAAATACAGGGGGAGTGGGTGAAAAACTGTTTTTT.

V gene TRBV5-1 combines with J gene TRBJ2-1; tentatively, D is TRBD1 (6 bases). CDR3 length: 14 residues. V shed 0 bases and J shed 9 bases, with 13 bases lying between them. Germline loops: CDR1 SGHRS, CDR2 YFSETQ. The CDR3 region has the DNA TGCGCCAGCAGCTTGGAGGTCAGGGGAAGTGAGCAGTTCTTC. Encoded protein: CASSLEVRGSEQFF. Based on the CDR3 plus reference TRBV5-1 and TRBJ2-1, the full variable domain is KAGVTQTPRYLIKTRGQQVTLSCSPISGHRSVSWYQQTPGQGLQFLFEYFSETQRNKGNFPGRFSGRQFSNSRSEMNVSTLELGDSALYLCASSLEVRGSEQFFGPGTRLTVL.